The rows below give T cell receptor beta chains drawn from one sample of a study of cytomegalovirus exposure and HLA in healthy donors. The data were produced by immunoSEQ multiplex PCR, yet TCRdb's version contains in-frame clones alone and is incomplete. Here the sample spans over 100,000 clones, about 70% being singletons. What was sequenced was PBMCs. The receptors originated from a man younger than 40 in good health and CMV-seropositive. The conserved cysteine and the conserved F or W are not part of the CDR3 here. Fields, in order: J gene, V gene, CDR3 protein.

TRBJ1-5,TRBV4-1,ASSPGSGGPQH
TRBJ2-7,TRBV6-6,ASSYGGGVYEQY
TRBJ1-5,TRBV18,ASSPYEGNQPQH
TRBJ1-1,TRBV9,ASSVQGKTEAF
TRBJ2-6,TRBV7-9,ASSRDRVGGSGANVLT
TRBJ1-5,TRBV10-3,AISVGGTNQPQH
TRBJ1-4,TRBV6-1,ASSPDEKLF
TRBJ1-2,TRBV29-1,SVEDRAIGGYT
TRBJ2-3,TRBV5-6,ASSFEWGADTQY
TRBJ2-3,TRBV25-1,ASSFREGGAEDTQY
TRBJ1-2,TRBV19,ASSITAGNGYT
TRBJ2-2,TRBV29-1,SVAGTGRRLNTGELF
TRBJ2-7,TRBV6-5,ASSYGPFYEQY
TRBJ2-2,TRBV6-1,ASSWTGPNTGELF
-,TRBV11-2,ASSFGTGSYEQY
TRBJ1-6,TRBV6-5,ASSYSQGVGSPLH
TRBJ1-6,TRBV7-9,ASSLRQGPYNSPLH
TRBJ1-1,TRBV5-4,ASSLSVGTGGLYTEAF
TRBJ1-3,TRBV6-5,ASSDLSSGNTIY
TRBJ1-4,TRBV4-1,ASSQEGKEKLF
TRBJ2-5,TRBV7-9,SSSPLWTGGEETQY
TRBJ2-7,TRBV5-4,ASSGQGQRTSGGRYEQY
TRBJ2-3,TRBV5-1,ASSLRGLAGGRGSTDTQY
TRBJ2-3,TRBV6-4,ASSDSHQRGVTDTQY
TRBJ2-7,TRBV7-2,ASSFDRSSYEQY
TRBJ2-7,TRBV9,ASSVGRADYEQY
TRBJ1-2,TRBV6-5,ASGRELDRAYGYT
TRBJ2-7,TRBV4-2,ASSQAGYGGTYEQY
TRBJ1-5,TRBV10-3,AISARHLDRGHQPQH
TRBJ1-4,TRBV7-2,ASSLGGDRRSEKLF
TRBJ1-2,TRBV4-3,ASSPQGGVYGYT
TRBJ2-3,TRBV28,ASSLFDSDFHTQY
TRBJ2-7,TRBV6-1,ASSEGREVKGEQY
TRBJ2-2,TRBV2,ASSGRTSGVNTGELF
TRBJ1-3,TRBV25-1,ASSGGTGPGNTIY
TRBJ2-2,TRBV19,ASALRDRGLGAGELF
TRBJ2-5,TRBV29-1,SVEDGASGGSPQETQY
TRBJ2-5,TRBV4-3,ASSQRGTPGETQY
TRBJ1-6,TRBV11-2,ASSQDFNSPLH
-,TRBV2,ASRAGTGYEQY
TRBJ2-7,TRBV11-2,ASSSAYEQY
TRBJ1-4,TRBV5-1,ASSLGTGAEEKLF
TRBJ1-2,TRBV5-1,ASSDPGQGNYGYT
TRBJ2-3,TRBV7-2,ASSGGYDTQY
TRBJ1-2,TRBV28,ASGGGTSNYGYT
TRBJ2-2,TRBV23-1,ASSQSTASVVDDSIPGTGELF
TRBJ1-2,TRBV6-1,ASSALSDRLNSYGYT
TRBJ1-1,TRBV6-6,ASSNLQGAFTEAF
-,TRBV10-2,ASSETQTGLTSYEQY
TRBJ2-5,TRBV28,ASRFLGRGVQETQY